This T cell receptor beta chain is from a study of blood T cell repertoires in COVID-19. Original processing methods: Nucleated cell number was recorded as an estimate derived from reference gene primer amplification. TCRdb's copy holds only in-frame clones and misses some; the assay was immunoSEQ multiplex PCR. For V, J and clone size, that table is used; D and trimming come from the DNA. The top ten clones hold 2% to 3% of a sample with fewer than 250,000 clones, roughly 87% of them seen once. The CDR3 extends over 17 amino acids. Germline lookup yields CDR1 SGHRS and CDR2 YFSETQ. With 3 bases clipped from V and 7 bases from J, the junction kept 16 bases outside the gene matches. In assigning cohorts, the study relied on participant-reported clinical history.

The rearrangement uses TRBV5-1 and TRBJ2-1, with 7 bases matching TRBD1. Material for sequencing was PBMCs or T cells enriched from blood (not recorded which). This TCR came from a woman in her thirties with acute COVID-19. The CDR3 loop is CASSSGGQAPPWNEQFF. CDR3 DNA sequence: TGCGCCAGCAGCTCCGGAGGACAGGCACCACCTTGGAATGAGCAGTTCTTC.